Given below is one TCR beta chain in context. Its antigen is not identified. The record originates from a study of T-cell memory formation after mild COVID-19. On the study more broadly: TCR clusters were mostly donor specific.

Study-wide results and caveats: Chiefly within CM and EM were the contracting CD4+ clones; CD8+ ones were within EMRA.

TCRdb processed the 5' RACE reads anew with MiXCR; each CDR3 protein has one entry. The sample has around 340,000 distinct CDR3 sequences, about 15% seen once. The germline V and J ends were trimmed by 4 bases and 0 bases, with 15 bases remaining between them. The CDR3 extends over 15 amino acids. Germline assignment: CDR1 SQVTM and CDR2 ANQGSEA. Source material: PBMCs or a T cell subset sorted from them (not recorded which). This TCR came from a man aged 18 to 29 who had mild COVID-19 (a few samples of this study predate the infection). Cell type and time point are not known. This rearrangement joins TRBV29-1 to TRBJ1-1, with a tentative D call TRBD1 (5 bases). Here the CDR3 reads CSVGARQNLNTEAFF. DNA of the CDR3: TGCAGCGTTGGGGCCCGACAGAATCTGAACACTGAAGCTTTCTTT. Full variable domain (missing parts from reference TRBV29-1 and TRBJ1-1): SAVISQKPSRDICQRGTSLTIQCQVDSQVTMMFWYRQQPGQSLTLIATANQGSEATYESGFVIDKFPISRPNLTFSTLTVSNMSPEDSSIYLCSVGARQNLNTEAFFGQGTRLTVV.